This entry lists 28 T cell receptor beta chains sequenced from one sample in a study of glioma-infiltrating T cells after dendritic cell vaccination. The time point: after dendritic cell vaccination, including at tumor progression/relapse. Some clones are missing from TCRdb's copy, which holds only in-frame ones; the method was immunoSEQ multiplex PCR. Among some 60,000 clones listed, 70% to 85% were seen once. The sequencing here drew on blood, taken after dendritic cell vaccination. The source of these receptors is a human donor with glioblastoma.

V and J are TRBV6-5 and TRBJ2-3; D gene uncertain. The CDR3 sequence is 12 residues long. Trimming took 6 bases from V and 2 from J, leaving 6 bases between them. Germline assignment: CDR1 MNHEY and CDR2 SVGAGI. CDR3 nucleotides: TGTGCCAGCAGCAGAAACACAGATACGCAGTATTTT. It is translated as CASSRNTDTQYF.

V usage is TRBV19 and J usage is TRBJ1-4; 7 bases agree with TRBD1. This CDR3 has 13 residues. V trimming: 8 bases; J trimming: 8 bases; junction bases outside the gene matches: 8. Germline V gene lookup returns CDR1 LNHDA and CDR2 SQIVND (reference sequence). CDR3 protein: CASQGQRYEKLFF. DNA for the CDR3: TGTGCCAGTCAGGGACAGAGATACGAAAAACTGTTTTTT.

This chain joins TRBV5-1 and TRBJ2-1; D may be TRBD2 (5 bases). This CDR3 spans 15 amino acids. Germline V gene data show CDR1 as SGHRS and CDR2 as YFSETQ. Trimming stripped 4 bases from V and 4 bases from J, with 15 bases between. CDR3 in amino acids: CASSPYAGVYNEQFF. The CDR3 region has the DNA TGCGCCAGCAGCCCTTACGCCGGGGTGTACAATGAGCAGTTCTTC.

This clone occurred a few times. The rearrangement links TRBV6-5 to TRBJ2-7; weak D call: TRBD2 (6 bases). Germline assignment: CDR1 MNHEY and CDR2 SVGAGI. The length of the CDR3 is 14 residues. Trimming stripped 10 bases from V and 0 bases from J, with 16 bases between. CDR3 in DNA: TGTGCCACCAATTATGGCGGGGACTCCTACGAGCAGTACTTC. This encodes CATNYGGDSYEQYF.

V gene TRBV27 combines with J gene TRBJ1-4; 11 bases are a match to TRBD1. The CDR3 sequence is 17 residues long. Unmatched junction bases numbered 4, after V lost 4 bases and J lost 0 bases. Looked up from germline, CDR1 is MNHEY and CDR2 is SMNVEV (reference sequence). CDR3 sequence (DNA): TGTGCCAGCAGTTCCGGGACAGGGGGTGCAACTAATGAAAAACTGTTTTTT. Translation: CASSSGTGGATNEKLFF.

The chain joins TRBV15 to TRBJ2-1, with 9 bases lining up with TRBD2. After removal of 0 bases from V and 0 bases from J, the junction contained 0 bases not matched to a gene. Germline values: CDR1 LNHNV, CDR2 YYDKDF (reference sequence). This CDR3 spans 16 amino acids. The CDR3 DNA reads as TGTGCCACCAGCAGAGATAGCGGGGGCTCCTACAATGAGCAGTTCTTC. As protein: CATSRDSGGSYNEQFF.

The chain carries TRBV9 and TRBJ2-5, with 7 bases that match TRBD2. Germline-derived CDR1 and CDR2 are SGDLS and YYNGEE. V dropped 4 bases and J dropped 2; count of bases not matched to a gene: 5. CDR3 length equals 14 residues. Here the CDR3 DNA reads TGTGCCAGCAGCTCCCGGGACTATCAAGAGACCCAGTACTTC. It translates to CASSSRDYQETQYF.

The chain has TRBV9 and TRBJ1-1; D gene unclear. The germline CDR1 and CDR2 sequences are SGDLS and YYNGEE. Trimming cost V 2 bases and J 4 bases, with 9 bases left between them. The CDR3 has 13 residues. CDR3 sequence: CASSVTGGTEAFF. CDR3 sequence (DNA): TGTGCCAGCAGCGTTACGGGAGGCACTGAAGCTTTCTTT.

The genes are TRBV5-1 and TRBJ1-6; TRBD1 might be the D (6 bases). The CDR3 sequence is 15 residues long. Per germline, CDR1 SGHRS and CDR2 YFSETQ. Trimming removed 0 bases at V and 7 bases at J, with 11 bases between. In nucleotides, the CDR3 is TGCGCCAGCAGCTTGGTTCCAGGGGAAAATTCACCCCTCCACTTT. This translates into CASSLVPGENSPLHF. Full variable domain (remainder filled in from reference TRBV5-1 and TRBJ1-6): KAGVTQTPRYLIKTRGQQVTLSCSPISGHRSVSWYQQTPGQGLQFLFEYFSETQRNKGNFPGRFSGRQFSNSRSEMNVSTLELGDSALYLCASSLVPGENSPLHFGNGTRLTVT.

This clone was found a few times. The chain employs TRBV19 and TRBJ1-1; TRBD1 might be the D (5 bases). Trimming left V 6 bases short and J 4 bases short, with 18 bases between. The germline CDR1 and CDR2 sequences are LNHDA and SQIVND (reference sequence). CDR3 length: 15 residues. The CDR3 nucleotides read TGTGCCAGTAGAGGGCAGGGTGGAGTCCTCACTGAAGCTTTCTTT. Amino acids: CASRGQGGVLTEAFF.

The chain carries TRBV27 and TRBJ2-1, with 8 bases aligning to TRBD1. From germline, CDR1 is MNHEY and CDR2 SMNVEV (reference sequence). The CDR3 contains 12 residues. V lost 8 bases and J lost 11; bases outside the gene matches: 8. The DNA of the CDR3 is TGTGCCAGCTTCGGACGGGACAGGAAGCAGTTCTTC. Encoded protein: CASFGRDRKQFF.

The chain employs TRBV5-1 and TRBJ2-2; 12 positions match TRBD2. Germline-derived CDR1 and CDR2 are SGHRS and YFSETQ. V shed 0 bases, J shed 6 bases, and the junction held 3 bases outside the gene matches. The CDR3 is made up of 16 amino acids. CDR3 coding DNA: TGCGCCAGCAGCTTGGCTAGCGGGGGGGCCTCCGGGGAGCTGTTTTTT. This sequence encodes CASSLASGGASGELFF.

A remark on this clone: The same CDR3 arises from other DNA sequences in this sample as well. The chain links TRBV11-3 to TRBJ1-6; D is possibly TRBD1 (5 bases). This CDR3 has 15 residues. CDR1 is SGHNT, CDR2 YENEEA, per germline. Trimming stripped 5 bases from V and 7 bases from J, with 15 bases between. The chain's CDR3 is CASSKPQGLNSPLHF. CDR3 nucleotides: TGTGCCAGCAGCAAACCGCAGGGATTGAATTCACCCCTCCACTTT.

The chain is built from TRBV6-5 and TRBJ1-2, with D perhaps TRBD1 (6 bases). The CDR3 is 15 amino acids. Trimming removed 3 bases from V and 5 bases from J, with 16 bases in between. Germline assignment: CDR1 MNHEY and CDR2 SVGAGI. Here the CDR3 reads CASSYSGAGAYGYTF. The CDR3 DNA follows: TGTGCCAGCAGTTATTCCGGAGCGGGGGCGTATGGCTACACCTTC.

This clone was seen just once. This sequence joins TRBV7-9 and TRBJ1-5; weak D call: TRBD1 (5 bases). The CDR3 loop spans 15 amino acids. Germline values: CDR1 SEHNR, CDR2 FQNEAQ (reference sequence). Between the trimmed V and J ends, which lost 5 bases and 2 bases, there was a span of 13 bases. CDR3 sequence: CASSPAGSGNQPQHF. For the CDR3, the DNA is TGTGCCAGCAGCCCAGCAGGGTCTGGCAATCAGCCCCAGCATTTT. The full variable domain, in which reference TRBV7-9 and TRBJ1-5 provide the parts outside the CDR3, is DTGVSQNPRHKITKRGQNVTFRCDPISEHNRLYWYRQTLGQGPEFLTYFQNEAQLEKSRLLSDRFSAERPKGSFSTLEIQRTEQGDSAMYLCASSPAGSGNQPQHFGDGTRLSIL.

The chain carries TRBV4-1 and TRBJ2-5, with 9 bases that match TRBD1. The DNA end lines up better with TRBJ2-7; the J call may be wrong. The CDR3 spans 14 residues. The germline gives CDR1 MGHRA, CDR2 YSYEKL. The CDR3 DNA reads as TGCGCCAGGGACCTTGGACAGGGGCCCTACGAGCAGTACTTC. Translating it yields CARDLGQGPYEQYF.

J is TRBJ2-1 and V is TRBV7-9; TRBD2 aligns across 14 bases. The length of the CDR3 is 17 residues. The junction had 8 bases not matched to a gene; V was cut back by 3 bases and J by 7 bases. Germline CDR1 SEHNR, CDR2 FQNEAQ (reference sequence). The CDR3 region has the DNA TGTGCCAGCAGCTTTTACCTCGGGACTAGCGGGGGTAATGAGCAGTTCTTC. Protein: CASSFYLGTSGGNEQFF.

This clone has only a few counts. The V call is TRBV4-1, the J call TRBJ2-5, with D perhaps TRBD2 (5 bases). V lost 4 bases to trimming and J lost 1 base, with 16 bases between them. The germline V gene has CDR1 MGHRA and CDR2 YSYEKL. There are 16 residues in the CDR3. The CDR3, as DNA: TGCGCCAGCAGCCCTTTGGGCCTCCGGGGCCAAGAGACCCAGTACTTC. It specifies CASSPLGLRGQETQYF.

The rearrangement uses TRBV4-3 and TRBJ2-6; TRBD1 matches at 7 bases. Trimming took 2 bases from V and 1 from J; bases not matched to a gene: 8. Germline V CDR1 and CDR2: LGHNA, YSLEER. CDR3 size: 18 residues. CDR3 in amino acids: CASSQSTGAGSGANVLTF. CDR3 in DNA: TGCGCCAGCAGCCAATCAACAGGGGCCGGATCTGGGGCCAACGTCCTGACTTTC.

For the CDR3, the DNA is TGTGCCAGCGAGTCGGGGCAGGGGGCGCATCCCCAGCATTTT. This codes for CASESGQGAHPQHF. This chain links TRBV2 with TRBJ1-5; 8 bases fit TRBD1. Per germline, CDR1 SNHLY and CDR2 FYNNEI. There are 14 residues in the CDR3. V was pared by 8 bases and J by 10 bases, with 13 bases of the junction left unmatched.

The rearrangement joins TRBV4-2 to TRBJ2-1; D may be TRBD1 (6 bases). Germline-derived CDR1 and CDR2 are LGHNA and YNFKEQ. Trimming shortened V by 0 bases and J by 5 bases, and 11 bases separated the two germline ends. The CDR3 length is 15 residues. The CDR3 nucleotides are TGTGCCAGCAGCCAAGATCAGGGGTTCCACAATGAGCAGTTCTTC. The encoded protein is CASSQDQGFHNEQFF.

This rearrangement joins TRBV5-1 to TRBJ2-5; 7 bases are shared with TRBD1. The end of the DNA is better explained by TRBJ2-7, so the J call may be wrong. Germline V CDR1 and CDR2: SGHRS, YFSETQ. The CDR3 covers 13 residues. CDR3: CASNDRVSYEQYF. CDR3 sequence (DNA): TGCGCCAGCAACGACAGGGTCTCCTACGAGCAGTACTTC.

V and J are TRBV4-3 and TRBJ2-7, with 7 nucleotides matching TRBD1. CDR1 is LGHNA, CDR2 YSLEER, per germline. The CDR3 consists of 14 residues. The V and J ends lost 0 bases and 3 bases, in that order; junction bases with no gene match: 2. As DNA, the CDR3 is TGCGCCAGCAGCCAAGAGTACAGGGGCTACGAGCAGTACTTC. This codes for CASSQEYRGYEQYF.

This chain joins TRBV7-8 and TRBJ2-1, with a possible D match to TRBD2 (5 bases). CDR3 length equals 15 residues. Trimming removed 0 bases from V and 1 base from J, with 7 bases in between. Germline V lookup: CDR1 SGHVS, CDR2 FQNEAQ. The CDR3 DNA reads TGTGCCAGCAGCTTAGCGGCGGGTTCCTACAATGAGCAGTTCTTC. This gives the protein CASSLAAGSYNEQFF.

This clone has just a few counts. CDR3 residues: CATTTGSGQPQHF. The CDR3 bases are TGCGCCACAACAACAGGGTCGGGTCAGCCCCAGCATTTT. The chain couples TRBV10-2 to TRBJ1-5; possible D gene TRBD1, 6 bases. Germline V lookup: CDR1 WSHSY, CDR2 SAAADI. The V and J ends lost 10 bases and 6 bases respectively, with 16 bases between them. The CDR3 covers 13 residues.

The V and J genes are TRBV4-3 and TRBJ1-1, with D tentatively TRBD1 (6 bases). V lost 0 bases and J lost 11, with 19 bases in between. The CDR3 sequence is 15 residues long. The germline V gene encodes CDR1 LGHNA and CDR2 YSLEER. Here the CDR3 reads CASSQDGEQGALAFF. In nucleotides, the CDR3 is TGCGCCAGCAGCCAAGACGGGGAACAGGGTGCTCTCGCTTTCTTT.

The chain uses TRBV18 and TRBJ2-7, with 11 bases aligning to TRBD2. Unmatched junction bases numbered 3, after V lost 3 bases and J lost 2 bases. CDR3 length: 15 amino acids. In germline, CDR1 is KGHSH, CDR2 LQKENI. The CDR3 DNA reads TGTGCCAGCTCACCCCCGGGACTAGCGGCCTACGAGCAGTACTTC. The encoded protein is CASSPPGLAAYEQYF.

This chain uses TRBV30 with TRBJ1-1, with a tentative D call TRBD1 (5 bases). CDR1 GTSNPN and CDR2 SVGIG come from the germline V gene (reference sequence). The CDR3 runs 14 residues. V was trimmed by 2 bases and J by 5 bases, leaving 15 bases between them. The CDR3 sequence: CAWSFKAGRTEAFF. The CDR3 coding sequence is TGTGCCTGGAGTTTTAAGGCAGGGCGGACTGAAGCTTTCTTT.